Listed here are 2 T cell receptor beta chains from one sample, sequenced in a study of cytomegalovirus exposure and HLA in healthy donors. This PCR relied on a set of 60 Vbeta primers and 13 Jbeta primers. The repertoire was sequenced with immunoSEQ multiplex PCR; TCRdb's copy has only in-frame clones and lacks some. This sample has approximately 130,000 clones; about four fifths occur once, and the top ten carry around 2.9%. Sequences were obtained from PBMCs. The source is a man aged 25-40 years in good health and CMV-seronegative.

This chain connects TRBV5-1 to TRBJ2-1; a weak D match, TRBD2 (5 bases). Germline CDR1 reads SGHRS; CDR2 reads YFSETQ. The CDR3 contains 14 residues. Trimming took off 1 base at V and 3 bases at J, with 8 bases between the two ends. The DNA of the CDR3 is TGCGCCAGCAGCTTGACTAGTGACTACAATGAGCAGTTCTTC. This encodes CASSLTSDYNEQFF.

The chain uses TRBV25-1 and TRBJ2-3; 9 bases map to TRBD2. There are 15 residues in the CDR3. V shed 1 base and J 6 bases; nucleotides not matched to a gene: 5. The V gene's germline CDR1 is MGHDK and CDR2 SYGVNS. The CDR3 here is CASSELAGGPDTQYF. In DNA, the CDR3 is TGTGCCAGCAGTGAATTGGCGGGAGGGCCGGATACGCAGTATTTT. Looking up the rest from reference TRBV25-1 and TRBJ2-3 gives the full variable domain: EADIYQTPRYLVIGTGKKITLECSQTMGHDKMYWYQQDPGMELHLIHYSYGVNSTEKGDLSSESTVSRIRTEHFPLTLESARPSHTSQYLCASSELAGGPDTQYFGPGTRLTVL.